These 21 T cell receptor beta chains came from one sample sequenced in a study of blood T cell repertoires in COVID-19. The method was immunoSEQ multiplex PCR; TCRdb's version includes in-frame clones alone and lacks a portion of them. The sample includes about 270,000 clones, about nine tenths of them seen just once. The sequenced material came from PBMCs or T cells enriched from blood (not recorded which). These receptors were taken from a man between 18 and 35 years old who had recovered from COVID-19.

The chain employs TRBV7-9 and TRBJ2-5; D is perhaps TRBD2 (5 bases). The CDR3 spans 15 residues. V lost 7 bases and J 3 bases, leaving 18 bases between the germline ends. The germline V gene encodes CDR1 SEHNR and CDR2 FQNEAQ (reference sequence). The CDR3 loop reads CASTLSNEGEETQYF. DNA for the CDR3: TGTGCCAGCACCCTCTCTAATGAGGGTGAAGAGACCCAGTACTTC.

This chain joins TRBV19 and TRBJ2-5; TRBD2 matches at 15 bases. The junction had 2 bases not matched to a gene; V was cut back by 3 bases and J by 0 bases. The CDR3 is made up of 17 amino acids. The germline gives CDR1 LNHDA, CDR2 SQIVND (reference sequence). CDR3 loop: CASSIGTSGGYQETQYF. In DNA, the CDR3 is TGTGCCAGTAGTATTGGGACTAGCGGGGGGTACCAAGAGACCCAGTACTTC.

This clone came up once. The rearrangement joins TRBV5-1 to TRBJ2-3; TRBD2 matches 9 bases. The germline V gene encodes CDR1 SGHRS and CDR2 YFSETQ. J was trimmed by 5 bases and V by 2 bases; bases with no gene match: 3. CDR3 length equals 14 residues. The CDR3 here is CASSFSGSRDTQYF. CDR3 DNA sequence: TGCGCCAGCAGCTTTAGCGGGAGTCGAGATACGCAGTATTTT.

The chain recombines TRBV30 with TRBJ1-2; D is unresolved. This CDR3 has 13 residues. The germline CDR1 and CDR2 sequences are GTSNPN and SVGIG (reference sequence). With 5 bases removed from V and 7 bases from J, the gap between germline ends came to 17 bases. The CDR3 here is CAWGDPGVSGYTF. The CDR3 bases are TGTGCCTGGGGGGATCCCGGAGTGAGTGGCTACACCTTC.

The V gene is TRBV7-2, the J gene TRBJ1-2, with TRBD1 matching 7 bases. CDR3 length equals 18 residues. CDR1 is SGHTA and CDR2 is FQGNSA in the germline V gene. V lost 1 base to trimming and J lost 0 bases; unmatched junction nucleotides: 11. The CDR3 spells CASSLDGSAGGTNYGYTF. DNA for the CDR3: TGTGCCAGCAGCTTAGATGGGTCCGCAGGGGGGACTAACTATGGCTACACCTTC.

V and J are TRBV5-4 and TRBJ2-5; 10 bases align to TRBD2. CDR3 length equals 16 residues. J lost 2 bases, V lost 4 bases, and 8 bases had no gene match. Germline loops: CDR1 SGHNT, CDR2 YYREEE (reference sequence). In DNA form, the CDR3 reads TGTGCCAGCAGCGCGGGGGGGACTAGCGCTCAAGAGACCCAGTACTTC. Amino acids: CASSAGGTSAQETQYF.

This chain connects TRBV12-3 or TRBV12-4 to TRBJ1-1; no clear D. The CDR3 covers 13 residues. With 6 bases removed from V and 1 base from J, the gap between germline ends came to 9 bases. CDR3 in DNA: TGTGCCAGCAGCCCGACAAGGAACACTGAAGCTTTCTTT. Protein sequence: CASSPTRNTEAFF.

This clone was counted a single time. The chain carries TRBV5-5 and TRBJ2-5, with unresolved D. Trimming cost V 0 bases and J 4 bases, with 16 bases left between them. The CDR3 contains 16 residues. Germline V gives CDR1 SGHKS, CDR2 YYEKEE (reference sequence). CDR3 DNA: TGTGCCAGCAGCTTGGGCCTTCTCAAGTTGCGAGAGACCCAGTACTTC. Its translation is CASSLGLLKLRETQYF.

The CDR3 DNA reads as TGTGCCAGCAGCTCACCCAGTACTAGCTCAGAGACCCAGTACTTC. Translation: CASSSPSTSSETQYF. V is TRBV7-9 and J is TRBJ2-5; weak D call: TRBD2 (6 bases). Germline V gene lookup returns CDR1 SEHNR and CDR2 FQNEAQ (reference sequence). V was clipped by 4 bases and J by 4 bases, with 16 bases between them. CDR3 length: 15 residues. Filled out from reference TRBV7-9 and TRBJ2-5, the complete variable domain reads DTGVSQNPRHKITKRGQNVTFRCDPISEHNRLYWYRQTLGQGPEFLTYFQNEAQLEKSRLLSDRFSAERPKGSFSTLEIQRTEQGDSAMYLCASSSPSTSSETQYFGPGTRLLVL.

The J gene is TRBJ2-6, the V gene TRBV10-3; 7 nucleotides agree with TRBD1. The germline gives CDR1 ENHRY, CDR2 SYGVKD. The ends lost 3 bases at V and 0 bases at J; junction bases unmatched: 14. The CDR3 totals 20 residues. The CDR3, as DNA: TGTGCCATCAGTGACCCTACCCGGGACAGAAAGAGCTCTGGGGCCAACGTCCTGACTTTC. Translated: CAISDPTRDRKSSGANVLTF.

V is TRBV19 and J is TRBJ1-5; D may be TRBD1 (5 bases). Germline V gives CDR1 LNHDA, CDR2 SQIVND (reference sequence). The CDR3 has 14 amino acids. Deletions cut 7 bases from V and 7 bases from J, with 17 bases between. The DNA of the CDR3 is TGTGCCAGTACCCGGCCAGGGTCCGACCAGCCCCAGCATTTT. It is translated as CASTRPGSDQPQHF.

The chain links TRBV5-4 to TRBJ2-3; the match to TRBD1 covers 7 bases. There are 16 residues in the CDR3. With V trimmed by 2 bases and J by 2 bases, 8 bases remained unmatched. Germline V lookup: CDR1 SGHNT, CDR2 YYREEE (reference sequence). The CDR3 bases are TGTGCCAGCAGCTTTCTAACTACAGGGGACACAGATACGCAGTATTTT. The encoded protein is CASSFLTTGDTDTQYF. Full variable domain (remainder filled in from reference TRBV5-4 and TRBJ2-3): ETGVTQSPTHLIKTRGQQVTLRCSSQSGHNTVSWYQQALGQGPQFIFQYYREEENGRGNFPPRFSGLQFPNYSSELNVNALELDDSALYLCASSFLTTGDTDTQYFGPGTRLTVL.

In this sample, this clone turned up a few times. It differs at one base from a far larger clone, so likely a read error. V is TRBV7-2 and J is TRBJ1-1, with D possibly matching TRBD1 (6 bases). Germline lookup yields CDR1 SGHTA and CDR2 FQGNSA. The CDR3 is made up of 13 amino acids. V lost 4 bases and J 1 base, leaving 7 bases between the germline ends. CDR3 coding DNA: TGTGCCAGCAGCTCGGGACAGAACACTGAAGCTTTCTTT. The encoded protein is CASSSGQNTEAFF.

The chain employs TRBV2 and TRBJ2-7, with D perhaps matching TRBD2 (6 bases). The CDR3 is made up of 12 amino acids. V dropped 5 bases and J dropped 7 bases, with 12 bases sitting between them. Germline CDR1 SNHLY, CDR2 FYNNEI. The CDR3 DNA is TGTGCCAGCAGTCCGGGAGAGGAAGAGCAGTACTTC. Its protein is CASSPGEEEQYF.

In this sample, this clone turned up a few times. The gene calls are TRBV27 and TRBJ1-2; no reliable D call. V shed 6 bases and J shed 0 bases, with 5 bases lying between them. Germline lookup yields CDR1 MNHEY and CDR2 SMNVEV (reference sequence). The CDR3 sequence is 12 residues long. The CDR3 DNA reads TGTGCCAGCAGCCCTGCTAACTATGGCTACACCTTC. Amino acid sequence: CASSPANYGYTF.

This clone was counted many times. The V and J genes are TRBV10-1 and TRBJ2-3; 8 bases match TRBD1. Germline CDR1 and CDR2: WNHNN and SYGVQD (reference sequence). After removal of 4 bases from V and 0 bases from J, the junction contained 3 bases not matched to a gene. The CDR3 sequence is 15 residues long. The CDR3 is CASSAGTGSTDTQYF. The DNA of the CDR3 is TGCGCCAGCAGTGCCGGGACAGGTAGCACAGATACGCAGTATTTT.

V gene TRBV6-5 combines with J gene TRBJ2-7; D possibly corresponds to TRBD2 (5 bases). Germline lookup yields CDR1 MNHEY and CDR2 SVGAGI. This CDR3 has 13 amino acids. V shed 0 bases and J shed 6 bases, with 9 bases lying between them. CDR3 loop: CASSYSSGVEQYF. CDR3 coding DNA: TGTGCCAGCAGTTACTCGTCCGGGGTCGAGCAGTACTTC.

The chain employs TRBV12-3 or TRBV12-4 and TRBJ2-4, with 7 bases matching TRBD1. This CDR3 spans 13 amino acids. Losses at the gene ends were 6 bases for V and 15 bases for J; bases not matched to a gene: 14. The CDR3 is CASSRTGTARVYF. The DNA of the CDR3 is TGTGCCAGCAGCCGAACCGGGACAGCTAGGGTGTACTTC.

This sequence joins TRBV2 and TRBJ2-5, with 10 bases that match TRBD2. CDR1 is SNHLY and CDR2 is FYNNEI in the germline V gene. Trimming took 7 bases from V and 5 from J; bases not matched to a gene: 7. The CDR3 length is 14 residues. Here the CDR3 reads CASKKREGGETQYF. CDR3 DNA sequence: TGTGCCAGCAAGAAGCGGGAGGGGGGGGAGACCCAGTACTTC.

Written as DNA, the CDR3 is TGTGCCAGTAGTATAGGGACAGGGGGCATCAACGAGCAGTACTTC. It encodes CASSIGTGGINEQYF. The rearrangement joins TRBV19 to TRBJ2-7, with 11 bases fitting TRBD1. This CDR3 comprises 15 residues. V lost 1 base, J lost 5 bases, and 4 bases stayed unmatched. Looked up from germline, CDR1 is LNHDA and CDR2 is SQIVND (reference sequence).

The J gene is TRBJ1-2, the V gene TRBV27; 7 bases align to TRBD1. Germline lookup yields CDR1 MNHEY and CDR2 SMNVEV (reference sequence). The junction had 12 bases not matched to a gene; V was cut back by 8 bases and J by 0 bases. The CDR3 consists of 16 residues. Here the CDR3 reads CASSLGVGQSNYGYTF. The CDR3 bases are TGTGCCAGCTCCCTAGGGGTGGGACAGTCTAACTATGGCTACACCTTC.